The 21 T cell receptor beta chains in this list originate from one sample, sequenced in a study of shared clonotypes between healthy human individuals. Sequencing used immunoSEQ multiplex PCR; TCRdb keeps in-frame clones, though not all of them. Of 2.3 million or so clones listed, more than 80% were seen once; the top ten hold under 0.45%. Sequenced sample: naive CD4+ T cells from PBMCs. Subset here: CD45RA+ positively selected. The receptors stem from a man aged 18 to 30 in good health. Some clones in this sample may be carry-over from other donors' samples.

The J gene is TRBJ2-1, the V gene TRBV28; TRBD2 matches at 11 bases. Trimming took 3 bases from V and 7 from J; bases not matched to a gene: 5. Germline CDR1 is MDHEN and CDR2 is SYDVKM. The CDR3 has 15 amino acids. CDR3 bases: TGTGCCAGCAGTTTGGCCGGGACTAGCGGAAATGAGCAGTTCTTC. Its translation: CASSLAGTSGNEQFF.

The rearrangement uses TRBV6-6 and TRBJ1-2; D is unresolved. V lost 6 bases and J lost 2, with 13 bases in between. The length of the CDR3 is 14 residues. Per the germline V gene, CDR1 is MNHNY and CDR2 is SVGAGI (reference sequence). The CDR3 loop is CASSPGMGNYGYTF. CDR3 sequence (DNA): TGTGCCAGCAGCCCCGGGATGGGGAACTATGGCTACACCTTC.

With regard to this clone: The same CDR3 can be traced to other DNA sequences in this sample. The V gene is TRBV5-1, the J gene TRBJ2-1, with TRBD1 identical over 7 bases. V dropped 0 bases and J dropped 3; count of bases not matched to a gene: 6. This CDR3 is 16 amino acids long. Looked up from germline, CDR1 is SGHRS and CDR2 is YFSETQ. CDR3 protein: CASSLGPGQIYNEQFF. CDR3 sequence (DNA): TGCGCCAGCAGCTTGGGGCCGGGACAGATCTACAATGAGCAGTTCTTC.

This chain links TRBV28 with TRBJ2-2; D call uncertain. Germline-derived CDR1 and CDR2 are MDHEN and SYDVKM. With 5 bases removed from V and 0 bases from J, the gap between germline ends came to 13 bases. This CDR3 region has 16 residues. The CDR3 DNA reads TGTGCCAGCAGTCACAATCGCGCCCCGAACACCGGGGAGCTGTTTTTT. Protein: CASSHNRAPNTGELFF. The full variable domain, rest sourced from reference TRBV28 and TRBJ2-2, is DVKVTQSSRYLVKRTGEKVFLECVQDMDHENMFWYRQDPGLGLRLIYFSYDVKMKEKGDIPEGYSVSREKKERFSLILESASTNQTSMYLCASSHNRAPNTGELFFGEGSRLTVL.

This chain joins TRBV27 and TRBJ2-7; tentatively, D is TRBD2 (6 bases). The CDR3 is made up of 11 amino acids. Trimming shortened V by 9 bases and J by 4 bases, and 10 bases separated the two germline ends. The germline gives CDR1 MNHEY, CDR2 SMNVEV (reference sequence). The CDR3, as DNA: TGTGCCAGTGGGAGGTTATACGAGCAGTACTTC. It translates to CASGRLYEQYF.

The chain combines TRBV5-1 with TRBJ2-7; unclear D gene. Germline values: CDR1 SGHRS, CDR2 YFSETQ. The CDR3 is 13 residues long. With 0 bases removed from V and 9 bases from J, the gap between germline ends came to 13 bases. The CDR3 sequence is CASSLGSPQGQYF. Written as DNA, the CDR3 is TGCGCCAGCAGCTTGGGGTCCCCCCAAGGGCAGTACTTC. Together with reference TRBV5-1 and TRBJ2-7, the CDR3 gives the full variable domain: KAGVTQTPRYLIKTRGQQVTLSCSPISGHRSVSWYQQTPGQGLQFLFEYFSETQRNKGNFPGRFSGRQFSNSRSEMNVSTLELGDSALYLCASSLGSPQGQYFGPGTRLTVT.

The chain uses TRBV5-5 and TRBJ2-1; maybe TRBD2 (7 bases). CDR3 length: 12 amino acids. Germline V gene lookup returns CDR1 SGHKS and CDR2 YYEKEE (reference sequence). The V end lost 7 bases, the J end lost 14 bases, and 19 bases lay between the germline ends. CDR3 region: CASSLGGAGEFF. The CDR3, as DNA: TGTGCCAGCTCACTGGGAGGGGCAGGGGAGTTCTTC.

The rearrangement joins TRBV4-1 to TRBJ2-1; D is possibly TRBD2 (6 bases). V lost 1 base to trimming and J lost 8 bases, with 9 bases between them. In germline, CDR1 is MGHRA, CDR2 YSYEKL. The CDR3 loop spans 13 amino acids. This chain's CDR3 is CASSQGWGDEQFF. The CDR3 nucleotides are TGCGCCAGCAGCCAAGGGTGGGGGGATGAGCAGTTCTTC.

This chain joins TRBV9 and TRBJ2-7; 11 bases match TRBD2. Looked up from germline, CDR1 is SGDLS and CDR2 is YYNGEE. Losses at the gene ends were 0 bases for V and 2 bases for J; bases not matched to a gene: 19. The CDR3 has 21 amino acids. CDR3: CASSVELGAPLAGVSPYEQYF. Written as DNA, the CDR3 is TGTGCCAGCAGCGTAGAATTGGGGGCCCCACTAGCGGGAGTGTCCCCCTACGAGCAGTACTTC.

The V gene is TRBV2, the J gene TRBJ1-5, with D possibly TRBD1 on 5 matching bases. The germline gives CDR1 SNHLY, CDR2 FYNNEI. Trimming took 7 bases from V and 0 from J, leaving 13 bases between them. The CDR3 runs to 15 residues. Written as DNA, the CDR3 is TGTGCCAGCACCGTTGACAGATATAGCAATCAGCCCCAGCATTTT. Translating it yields CASTVDRYSNQPQHF. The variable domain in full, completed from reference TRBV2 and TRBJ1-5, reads EPEVTQTPSHQVTQMGQEVILRCVPISNHLYFYWYRQILGQKVEFLVSFYNNEISEKSEIFDDQFSVERPDGSNFTLKIRSTKLEDSAMYFCASTVDRYSNQPQHFGDGTRLSIL.

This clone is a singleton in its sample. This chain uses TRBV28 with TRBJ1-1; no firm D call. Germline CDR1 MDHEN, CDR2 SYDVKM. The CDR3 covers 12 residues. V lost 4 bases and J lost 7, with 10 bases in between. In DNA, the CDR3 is TGTGCCAGCAGTTCCTGGAGATTTGAAGCTTTCTTT. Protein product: CASSSWRFEAFF.

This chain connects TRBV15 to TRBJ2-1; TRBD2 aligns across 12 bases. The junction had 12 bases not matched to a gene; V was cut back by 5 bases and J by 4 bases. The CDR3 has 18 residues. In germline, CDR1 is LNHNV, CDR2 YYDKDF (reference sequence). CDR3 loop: CATSRRETSGSGYNEQFF. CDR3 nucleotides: TGTGCCACCAGCCGCAGGGAGACTAGCGGGAGCGGTTACAATGAGCAGTTCTTC.

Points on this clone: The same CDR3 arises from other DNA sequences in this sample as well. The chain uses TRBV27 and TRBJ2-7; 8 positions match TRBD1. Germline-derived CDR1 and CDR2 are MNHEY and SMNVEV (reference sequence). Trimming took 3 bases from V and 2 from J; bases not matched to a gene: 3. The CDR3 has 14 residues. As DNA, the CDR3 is TGTGCCAGCAGTTTTCGGACAGGGCCCTACGAGCAGTACTTC. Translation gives CASSFRTGPYEQYF.

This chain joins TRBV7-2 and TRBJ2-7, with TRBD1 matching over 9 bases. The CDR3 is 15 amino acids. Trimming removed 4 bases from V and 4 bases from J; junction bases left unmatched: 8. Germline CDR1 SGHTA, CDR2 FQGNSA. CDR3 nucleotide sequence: TGTGCCAGCAGCTCTTCCGGGACAGGGTGGTACGAGCAGTACTTC. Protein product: CASSSSGTGWYEQYF.

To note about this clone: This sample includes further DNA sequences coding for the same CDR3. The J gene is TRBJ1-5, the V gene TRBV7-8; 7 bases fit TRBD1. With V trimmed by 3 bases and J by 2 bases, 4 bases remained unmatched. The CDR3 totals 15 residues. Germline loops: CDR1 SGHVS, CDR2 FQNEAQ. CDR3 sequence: CASSLNRGGNQPQHF. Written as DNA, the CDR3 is TGTGCCAGCAGCTTGAACAGGGGTGGCAATCAGCCCCAGCATTTT.

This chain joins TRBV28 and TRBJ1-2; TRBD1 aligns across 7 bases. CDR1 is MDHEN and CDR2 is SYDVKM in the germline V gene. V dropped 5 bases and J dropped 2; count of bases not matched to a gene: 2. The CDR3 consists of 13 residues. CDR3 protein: CASSKGQNYGYTF. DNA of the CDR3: TGTGCCAGCAGTAAGGGACAGAACTATGGCTACACCTTC.

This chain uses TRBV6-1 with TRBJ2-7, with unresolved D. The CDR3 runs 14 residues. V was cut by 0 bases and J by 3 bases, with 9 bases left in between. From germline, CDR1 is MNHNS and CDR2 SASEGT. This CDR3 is CASSEAGRDYEQYF. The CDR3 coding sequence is TGTGCCAGCAGTGAAGCGGGTAGAGACTACGAGCAGTACTTC.

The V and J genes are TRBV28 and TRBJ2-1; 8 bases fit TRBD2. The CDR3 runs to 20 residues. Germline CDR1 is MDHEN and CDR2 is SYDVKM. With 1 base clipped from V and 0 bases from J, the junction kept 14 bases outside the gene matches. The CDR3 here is CASSLFGTSTFGSSYNEQFF. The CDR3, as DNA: TGTGCCAGCAGTTTATTCGGGACTAGTACGTTCGGGTCCTCCTACAATGAGCAGTTCTTC.

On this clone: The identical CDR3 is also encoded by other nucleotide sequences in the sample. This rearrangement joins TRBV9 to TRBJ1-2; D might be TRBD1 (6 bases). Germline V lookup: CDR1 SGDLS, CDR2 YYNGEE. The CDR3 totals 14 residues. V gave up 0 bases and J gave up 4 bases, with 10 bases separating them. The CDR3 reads CASSVDSRGYGYTF. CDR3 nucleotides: TGTGCCAGCAGCGTAGATAGCAGGGGCTATGGCTACACCTTC.

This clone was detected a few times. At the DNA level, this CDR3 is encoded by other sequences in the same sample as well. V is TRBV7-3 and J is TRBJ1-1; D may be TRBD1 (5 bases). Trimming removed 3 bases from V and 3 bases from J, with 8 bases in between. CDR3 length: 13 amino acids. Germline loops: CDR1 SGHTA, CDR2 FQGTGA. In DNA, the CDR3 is TGTGCCAGCAGCTTGACAGCAGACACTGAAGCTTTCTTT. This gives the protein CASSLTADTEAFF.

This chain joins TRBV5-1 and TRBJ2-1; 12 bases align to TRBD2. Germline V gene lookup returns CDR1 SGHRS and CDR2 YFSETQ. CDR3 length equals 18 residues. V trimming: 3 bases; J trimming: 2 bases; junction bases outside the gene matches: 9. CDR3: CASSSPLLAGGAYNEQFF. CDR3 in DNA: TGCGCCAGCAGCTCACCACTACTAGCGGGAGGAGCCTACAATGAGCAGTTCTTC.